This paragraph reports one T cell receptor beta chain. Its target is not known. This CDR3 is built from 16 residues. In germline, CDR1 is MRHNA, CDR2 SNTAGT. With V trimmed by 0 bases and J by 8 bases, 11 bases remained unmatched. The data were obtained in a study of blood T cells in healthy people across ages. Study results and limitations: Total diversity from one million sequenced T cells was likely underestimated.

With a J-beta primer mix and a sample-barcoded 5' primer, a second PCR ran roughly 7 to 11 cycles. From the 5' RACE reads, TCRdb called clonotypes with MiXCR, one entry per CDR3 protein. The sample contains hundreds of thousands of distinct CDR3 sequences, 44% of which appear only once. Sequenced material: blood. V gene TRBV6-4 combines with J gene TRBJ2-3; 7 bases map to TRBD1. This clonotype was obtained from a man aged 55 to 70 in good health. CDR3 in DNA: TGTGCCAGCAGTGACTCGAGCACAGGGGAACTGGGTACGCAGTATTTT. This codes for CASSDSSTGELGTQYF.